The subject of this entry is one T cell receptor (beta chain). Its target is unknown. V trimming: 4 bases; J trimming: 5 bases; junction bases outside the gene matches: 7. Germline CDR1 MNHEY, CDR2 SVGAGI. This CDR3 region has 15 residues. This sample is part of a study of cytomegalovirus exposure and HLA in healthy donors. Study results and limitations: Cytomegalovirus association was assigned to about 150 TCR beta chains. Some public TCRs appeared in many individuals, while most sequences were rare.

PCR was performed using 60 Vbeta and 13 Jbeta primers. Produced via immunoSEQ multiplex PCR; TCRdb's table is partial and in-frame only. Of more than 80,000 clones listed, about four fifths are singletons. The rearrangement joins TRBV6-5 to TRBJ1-3, with 8 bases lining up with TRBD1. The receptor's source is a female donor in good health and CMV-seropositive. The specimen sequenced was PBMCs. CDR3 DNA: TGTGCCAGCAGTTCCCCCCGACAGGGGAGAAACACCATATATTTT. Amino acids: CASSSPRQGRNTIYF.